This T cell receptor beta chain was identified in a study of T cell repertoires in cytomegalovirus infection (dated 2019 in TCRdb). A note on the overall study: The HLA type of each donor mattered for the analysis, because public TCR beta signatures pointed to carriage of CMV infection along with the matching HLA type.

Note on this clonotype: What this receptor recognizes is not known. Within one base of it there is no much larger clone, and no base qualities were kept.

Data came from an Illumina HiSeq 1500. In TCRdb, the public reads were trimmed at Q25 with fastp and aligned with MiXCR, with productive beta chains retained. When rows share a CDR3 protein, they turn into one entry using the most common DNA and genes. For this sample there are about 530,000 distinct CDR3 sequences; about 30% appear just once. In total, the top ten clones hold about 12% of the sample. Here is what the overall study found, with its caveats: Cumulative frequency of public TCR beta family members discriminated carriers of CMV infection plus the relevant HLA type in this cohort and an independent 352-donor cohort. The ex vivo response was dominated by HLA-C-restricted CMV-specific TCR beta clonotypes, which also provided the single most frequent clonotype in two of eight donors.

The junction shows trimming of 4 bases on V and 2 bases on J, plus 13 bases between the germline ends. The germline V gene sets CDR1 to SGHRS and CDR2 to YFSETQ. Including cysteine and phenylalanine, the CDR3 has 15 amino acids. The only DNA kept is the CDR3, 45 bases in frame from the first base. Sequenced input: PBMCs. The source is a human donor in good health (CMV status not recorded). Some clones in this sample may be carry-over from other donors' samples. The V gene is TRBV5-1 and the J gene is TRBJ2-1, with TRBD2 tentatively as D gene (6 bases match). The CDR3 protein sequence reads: CASSGGVGAYNEQFF. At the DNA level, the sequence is TGCGCCAGCAGCGGCGGGGTTGGGGCCTACAATGAGCAGTTCTTC.